This passage covers 24 T cell receptor beta chains from one sample sequenced in a study of cytomegalovirus exposure and HLA in healthy donors. Some clones are missing from TCRdb's copy, which holds only in-frame ones; the method was immunoSEQ multiplex PCR. This table has approximately 270,000 clones, roughly 90% appearing once. The sample taken for sequencing was PBMCs. These receptors were obtained from a woman aged 18-30 years in good health and CMV-seronegative.

This chain connects TRBV18 to TRBJ1-6; TRBD1 is a possible D gene (5 bases). Germline V gene lookup returns CDR1 KGHSH and CDR2 LQKENI. Between the trimmed V and J ends, which lost 4 bases and 8 bases, there was a span of 15 bases. CDR3 size: 15 residues. The CDR3 loop reads CASSRPGTGDSPLHF. The CDR3 nucleotides are TGTGCCAGCTCACGACCCGGGACTGGGGATTCACCCCTCCACTTT. Full variable domain (rest looked up from reference TRBV18 and TRBJ1-6): NAGVMQNPRHLVRRRGQEARLRCSPMKGHSHVYWYRQLPEEGLKFMVYLQKENIIDESGMPKERFSAEFPKEGPSILRIQQVVRGDSAAYFCASSRPGTGDSPLHFGNGTRLTVT.

The chain has TRBV28 and TRBJ1-5; D possibly corresponds to TRBD1 (5 bases). In germline, CDR1 is MDHEN, CDR2 SYDVKM. CDR3 length equals 13 residues. V lost 3 bases and J 5 bases, leaving 8 bases between the germline ends. Here the CDR3 reads CASSFAGDQPQHF. CDR3 nucleotides: TGTGCCAGCAGTTTCGCGGGGGATCAGCCCCAGCATTTT.

The chain joins TRBV5-1 to TRBJ2-1; D gene unclear. The CDR3 has 13 amino acids. V lost 4 bases and J lost 3, with 8 bases in between. Germline V gives CDR1 SGHRS, CDR2 YFSETQ. This CDR3 reads CASSRRSYNEQFF. For the CDR3, the DNA is TGCGCCAGCAGCCGCCGCAGCTACAATGAGCAGTTCTTC.

This clone was picked up one time. The rearrangement uses TRBV6-5 and TRBJ2-1; weak D call: TRBD1 (6 bases). Germline values: CDR1 MNHEY, CDR2 SVGAGI. V was shortened by 5 bases and J by 8 bases, with 13 bases between the two germline ends. This CDR3 spans 13 amino acids. This CDR3 is CASSRTGLDEQFF. The DNA of the CDR3 is TGTGCCAGCAGTCGAACAGGGTTGGATGAGCAGTTCTTC.

This clone was seen just once. The J gene is TRBJ2-1, the V gene TRBV28; D perhaps matches TRBD1 (6 bases). The CDR3 is 13 amino acids. V lost 5 bases to trimming and J lost 9 bases, with 14 bases between them. Per germline, CDR1 MDHEN and CDR2 SYDVKM. The CDR3 region has the DNA TGTGCCAGCAGTATTACAGGGCGTGCTGAGCAGTTCTTC. As protein: CASSITGRAEQFF.

The chain uses TRBV2 and TRBJ2-1; a possible D gene is TRBD1 (6 bases). The germline CDR1 and CDR2 sequences are SNHLY and FYNNEI. This CDR3 contains 15 residues. Trimming left V 9 bases short and J 1 base short, with 16 bases between. The CDR3: CASSPTGLSYNEQFF. CDR3 DNA sequence: TGTGCCAGTTCCCCGACAGGCCTTTCCTACAATGAGCAGTTCTTC.

This chain connects TRBV7-2 to TRBJ1-1; no reliable D call. CDR3 size: 13 residues. CDR1 and CDR2 from the germline V gene are SGHTA and FQGNSA. V lost 4 bases to trimming and J lost 1 base, with 7 bases between them. The CDR3 coding sequence is TGTGCCAGCAGCTATTCCCGGAACACTGAAGCTTTCTTT. Translation gives CASSYSRNTEAFF.

J is TRBJ1-4 and V is TRBV10-1; TRBD1 might be the D (5 bases). Germline V CDR1 and CDR2: WNHNN, SYGVQD (reference sequence). The CDR3 sequence is 15 residues long. Trimming took off 0 bases at V and 8 bases at J, with 13 bases between the two ends. The CDR3 sequence: CASSESGVVEEKLFF. The DNA for the CDR3 is TGCGCCAGCAGTGAGTCAGGGGTGGTTGAAGAAAAACTGTTTTTT.

The V gene is TRBV21-1, the J gene TRBJ1-3. TRBV21-1 constitutes a pseudogene. CDR3 size: 14 residues. CDR3 DNA sequence: TGTGCCAGCAGCTGCGGGGAACCTGGAAACACCATATATTTT. This codes for CASSCGEPGNTIYF.

The chain has TRBV10-3 and TRBJ1-1, with D possibly being TRBD1 (6 bases). The germline V and J ends were trimmed by 7 bases and 0 bases, with 15 bases remaining between them. Germline lookup yields CDR1 ENHRY and CDR2 SYGVKD. The CDR3 has 15 residues. CDR3 sequence reads: CAITGNRVMNTEAFF. The CDR3 nucleotides read TGTGCCATCACTGGGAACAGGGTGATGAACACTGAAGCTTTCTTT.

The V call is TRBV5-4, the J call TRBJ2-1; TRBD2 matches 10 bases. Germline CDR1 and CDR2: SGHNT and YYREEE (reference sequence). The CDR3 consists of 15 residues. V dropped 4 bases and J dropped 5; count of bases not matched to a gene: 6. CDR3 loop: CASSDIAGGHNEQFF. The DNA for the CDR3 is TGTGCCAGCAGCGACATAGCGGGGGGACACAATGAGCAGTTCTTC.

This chain links TRBV11-3 with TRBJ2-2; D may be TRBD1 (5 bases). Between the trimmed V and J ends, which lost 5 bases and 6 bases, there was a span of 7 bases. CDR1 SGHNT and CDR2 YENEEA come from the germline V gene. There are 12 residues in the CDR3. CDR3 in amino acids: CASSQGPGELFF. In DNA form, the CDR3 reads TGTGCCAGCAGCCAGGGTCCCGGGGAGCTGTTTTTT. The full variable domain, rest sourced from reference TRBV11-3 and TRBJ2-2, is EAGVVQSPRYKIIEKKQPVAFWCNPISGHNTLYWYLQNLGQGPELLIRYENEEAVDDSQLPKDRFSAERLKGVDSTLKIQPAELGDSAVYLCASSQGPGELFFGEGSRLTVL.

This rearrangement joins TRBV28 to TRBJ2-5, with TRBD2 identical over 9 bases. Trimming cost V 2 bases and J 0 bases; bases outside gene matches: 4. CDR1 is MDHEN and CDR2 is SYDVKM in the germline V gene. The CDR3 totals 16 residues. This CDR3 is CASSLGGGGYQETQYF. CDR3 nucleotide sequence: TGTGCCAGCAGTTTAGGCGGGGGGGGTTACCAAGAGACCCAGTACTTC.

The CDR3 DNA sequence: TGTGCCAGCAGCGTAAGCCCTAGCGGGGTAGGCAATGAGCAGTTCTTC. Translating it yields CASSVSPSGVGNEQFF. The rearrangement links TRBV9 to TRBJ2-1, with 9 bases fitting TRBD2. V lost 1 base, J lost 6 bases, and 8 bases stayed unmatched. The CDR3 is made up of 16 amino acids. Germline V gives CDR1 SGDLS, CDR2 YYNGEE.

CDR3 residues: CASSEKRISSTDTQYF. The CDR3 nucleotides read TGTGCCAGCAGTGAGAAGCGTATTTCTAGCACAGATACGCAGTATTTT. The rearrangement links TRBV6-1 to TRBJ2-3, with unresolved D. V shed 3 bases and J shed 0 bases, with 13 bases lying between them. Germline-derived CDR1 and CDR2 are MNHNS and SASEGT. The CDR3 runs 16 residues.

The count of this clone is one. The rearrangement uses TRBV7-3 and TRBJ1-1, with unresolved D. Between the trimmed V and J ends, which lost 2 bases and 4 bases, there was a span of 8 bases. Germline V gene sequence: CDR1 SGHTA, CDR2 FQGTGA. The CDR3 totals 13 residues. The CDR3 coding sequence is TGTGCCAGCAGCTTATTTCTAGGCACTGAAGCTTTCTTT. Amino acids: CASSLFLGTEAFF.

V is TRBV6-5 and J is TRBJ1-5; 8 bases fit TRBD1. This CDR3 region has 15 residues. Germline values: CDR1 MNHEY, CDR2 SVGAGI. Trimming at V came to 5 bases and at J to 2 bases, leaving 5 bases not matched to a gene. This chain's CDR3 is CASSPGGFGNQPQHF. The CDR3 bases are TGTGCCAGCAGTCCAGGGGGCTTTGGCAATCAGCCCCAGCATTTT.

The chain employs TRBV6-5 and TRBJ1-1, with a weak D call TRBD1 (5 bases). Germline V lookup: CDR1 MNHEY, CDR2 SVGAGI. V gave up 4 bases and J gave up 2 bases, with 14 bases separating them. The CDR3 is 15 amino acids. This chain's CDR3 is CASSSQGIPNTEAFF. The CDR3 nucleotides are TGTGCCAGCAGTTCGCAGGGTATCCCCAACACTGAAGCTTTCTTT.

The rearrangement joins TRBV11-2 to TRBJ2-7; 8 bases are shared with TRBD1. This CDR3 is built from 13 residues. CDR1 is SGHAT, CDR2 FQNNGV, per germline. V was pared by 6 bases and J by 7 bases, with 8 bases of the junction left unmatched. The CDR3 nucleotides are TGTGCCAGCAGTCAAGACAGGGGCTGGGAGCAGTACTTC. Translated, it gives CASSQDRGWEQYF. Filled out from reference TRBV11-2 and TRBJ2-7, the complete variable domain reads EAGVAQSPRYKIIEKRQSVAFWCNPISGHATLYWYQQILGQGPKLLIQFQNNGVVDDSQLPKDRFSAERLKGVDSTLKIQPAKLEDSAVYLCASSQDRGWEQYFGPGTRLTVT.

J is TRBJ1-6 and V is TRBV2; D is perhaps TRBD1 (6 bases). V lost 6 bases to trimming and J lost 5 bases, with 14 bases between them. CDR3 length equals 15 residues. From germline, CDR1 is SNHLY and CDR2 FYNNEI. This CDR3 is CASSQDRINNSPLHF. CDR3 sequence (DNA): TGTGCCAGCAGCCAAGACAGGATTAATAATTCACCCCTCCACTTT.

V gene TRBV28 combines with J gene TRBJ2-3; D gene ambiguous. The germline V gene has CDR1 MDHEN and CDR2 SYDVKM. The CDR3 is 13 residues long. V dropped 3 bases and J dropped 0 bases, with 4 bases sitting between them. CDR3 region: CASSFASTDTQYF. The CDR3 DNA reads as TGTGCCAGCAGTTTTGCGAGCACAGATACGCAGTATTTT.

The rearrangement uses TRBV11-2 and TRBJ1-4; D gene ambiguous. With 1 base removed from V and 8 bases from J, the gap between germline ends came to 17 bases. The CDR3 is 16 residues long. Germline-derived CDR1 and CDR2 are SGHAT and FQNNGV. The CDR3 nucleotides are TGTGCCAGCAGCTTAGGGAGGACGTTGGCGGAGGAAAAACTGTTTTTT. Translation: CASSLGRTLAEEKLFF. Complete variable domain (other parts from reference TRBV11-2 and TRBJ1-4): EAGVAQSPRYKIIEKRQSVAFWCNPISGHATLYWYQQILGQGPKLLIQFQNNGVVDDSQLPKDRFSAERLKGVDSTLKIQPAKLEDSAVYLCASSLGRTLAEEKLFFGSGTQLSVL.

V usage is TRBV7-2 and J usage is TRBJ2-7; 7 bases map to TRBD1. Germline V lookup: CDR1 SGHTA, CDR2 FQGNSA. V lost 5 bases, J lost 5 bases, and 9 bases stayed unmatched. This CDR3 has 14 amino acids. CDR3 bases: TGTGCCAGCAGCGTGGGACAGACCCCGGACGAGCAGTACTTC. Its translation: CASSVGQTPDEQYF.

J is TRBJ1-1 and V is TRBV4-1; D unresolved. The CDR3 is 15 amino acids. Per the germline V gene, CDR1 is MGHRA and CDR2 is YSYEKL. V lost 3 bases, J lost 0 bases, and 11 bases lay in between. In DNA, the CDR3 is TGCGCCAGCAGCCATCCGGGTACCATGAACACTGAAGCTTTCTTT. Amino acid sequence: CASSHPGTMNTEAFF.